A selection of T cell receptor beta chains follows, all from one sample in a study of graft-versus-host responses after intestinal transplantation. Produced via immunoSEQ multiplex PCR; TCRdb's table is partial and in-frame only. This repertoire shows tens of thousands of clones, more than 90% found once; its top ten account for 0.3%. The antigens these receptors bind are not known. This specimen was unstimulated CD4+ T cells sorted from spleen or lymph node cells, taken before intestinal transplant. These receptors were taken from a human donor who received an intestinal transplant. Each CDR3 is given with its conserved first and last residue. A D gene is named only where the DNA matches it firmly. Not every row has a clone size; where given, it reads once, few, many or a size class.

J: TRBJ1-2; size: NA; V: TRBV4-1; D: NA; DNA: TGCGCCAGCAGCCAACCGGGACGGGTAGACTATGGCTACACCTTC; CDR3: CASSQPGRVDYGYTF
J: TRBJ1-5; size: once; V: TRBV19; D: NA; DNA: TGTGCCAGTATGTTCGGGCAGGGTACTCAGCCCCAGCATTTT; CDR3: CASMFGQGTQPQHF
J: TRBJ2-5; size: NA; V: TRBV29-1; D: NA; DNA: TGCAGCGTTGCCTTCCAGACCCAGTACTTC; CDR3: CSVAFQTQYF
J: TRBJ1-2; size: NA; V: TRBV6-5; D: NA; DNA: TGTGCCAGCAGTTACTCGCCCTTCGATGGCTACACCTTC; CDR3: CASSYSPFDGYTF
J: TRBJ2-1; size: NA; V: TRBV11-2; D: TRBD2; DNA: TGTGCCAGCGTCCTAGCGGGACCCTACAATGAGCAGTTCTTC; CDR3: CASVLAGPYNEQFF
J: TRBJ1-5; size: once; V: TRBV28; D: NA; DNA: TGTGCCAGCAGTTTTGAAGGGGGGGACGGTCAGCCCCAGCATTTT; CDR3: CASSFEGGDGQPQHF
J: TRBJ2-1; size: NA; V: TRBV7-7; D: NA; DNA: TGTGCCAGCAGCTTAGGGAGGACGCGAAGCTCCTACAATGAGCAGTTCTTC; CDR3: CASSLGRTRSSYNEQFF
J: TRBJ1-5; size: NA; V: TRBV7-2; D: NA; DNA: TGTGCCAGCAGCTTAGTAGGGCAGGGCTATCAGCCCCAGCATTTT; CDR3: CASSLVGQGYQPQHF
J: TRBJ2-3; size: NA; V: TRBV7-8; D: NA; DNA: TGTGCCAGCAGCTTAGGTAGAATAAGCACAGATACGCAGTATTTT; CDR3: CASSLGRISTDTQYF
J: TRBJ2-1; size: NA; V: TRBV27; D: TRBD2; DNA: TGTGCCAGCAGTTTAAGGACTAGCTCCTACAATGAGCAGTTCTTC; CDR3: CASSLRTSSYNEQFF
J: TRBJ2-1; size: NA; V: TRBV27; D: NA; DNA: TGTGCCAGCAGTTTCCGGGCGGGCCTCTACAATGAGCAGTTCTTC; CDR3: CASSFRAGLYNEQFF
J: TRBJ1-1; size: NA; V: TRBV7-2; D: NA; DNA: TGTGCCAGCAGCTTATTACGGGGCACTGAAGCTTTCTTT; CDR3: CASSLLRGTEAFF
J: TRBJ2-7; size: NA; V: TRBV30; D: NA; DNA: TGTGCCTGGAGCTCCGGGATCCCAAATCGGAACGAGCAGTACTTC; CDR3: CAWSSGIPNRNEQYF
J: TRBJ2-7; size: NA; V: TRBV5-6; D: TRBD2; DNA: TGTGCCAGCAGTCCGGGACTACATCCCTACGAGCAGTACTTC; CDR3: CASSPGLHPYEQYF
J: TRBJ2-7; size: NA; V: TRBV7-3; D: TRBD2; DNA: TGTGCCAGCAGCCGTCCCTCCCCCGGGGCTAGCGGAAGCTCCTACGAGCAGTACTTC; CDR3: CASSRPSPGASGSSYEQYF
J: TRBJ2-7; size: NA; V: TRBV28; D: NA; DNA: TGTGCCAGCAGTTACCGGCTTTACGAGCAGTACTTC; CDR3: CASSYRLYEQYF
J: TRBJ1-5; size: NA; V: TRBV6-5; D: NA; DNA: TGTGCCAGCTGCCCCGGGACTGGAGGCAATCAGCCCCAGCATTTT; CDR3: CASCPGTGGNQPQHF
J: TRBJ1-3; size: NA; V: TRBV28; D: NA; DNA: TGTGCCAGCAGTTTGGGGCGGCACTCTGGAAACACCATATATTTT; CDR3: CASSLGRHSGNTIYF
J: TRBJ2-1; size: NA; V: TRBV14; D: NA; DNA: TGTGCCAGCAGCCAAGATATGGTAGGCGCCTACAATGAGCAGTTCTTC; CDR3: CASSQDMVGAYNEQFF
J: TRBJ2-7; size: NA; V: TRBV18; D: NA; DNA: TGTGCCAGCTCACGCGAGTCGGCCGAGCAGTACTTC; CDR3: CASSRESAEQYF
J: TRBJ1-3; size: NA; V: TRBV2; D: TRBD1; DNA: TGTGCCAGCAGTTTCGGGGCAGGGGGGAACACCATATATTTT; CDR3: CASSFGAGGNTIYF
J: TRBJ2-2; size: NA; V: TRBV5-6; D: NA; DNA: TGTGCCAGCAGCTTAGTAGATGGTCGGGTGTTTTTT; CDR3: CASSLVDGRVFF
J: TRBJ2-7; size: NA; V: TRBV5-6; D: NA; DNA: TGTGCCAGCAGTTGGACAGACGAGCAGTACTTC; CDR3: CASSWTDEQYF
J: TRBJ2-1; size: NA; V: TRBV6-1; D: NA; DNA: TGTGCCAGCAGTGATCCCGGGACCGCCGGAGGGAATGAGCAGTTCTTC; CDR3: CASSDPGTAGGNEQFF
J: TRBJ2-7; size: NA; V: TRBV27; D: NA; DNA: TGTGCCAGCAGTCTCCGGGACGGCTCCTACGAGCAGTACTTC; CDR3: CASSLRDGSYEQYF
J: TRBJ1-5; size: NA; V: TRBV30; D: NA; DNA: TGTGCCTGGAGTGTAGGGCAGGGAGGTCAGCCCCAGCATTTT; CDR3: CAWSVGQGGQPQHF